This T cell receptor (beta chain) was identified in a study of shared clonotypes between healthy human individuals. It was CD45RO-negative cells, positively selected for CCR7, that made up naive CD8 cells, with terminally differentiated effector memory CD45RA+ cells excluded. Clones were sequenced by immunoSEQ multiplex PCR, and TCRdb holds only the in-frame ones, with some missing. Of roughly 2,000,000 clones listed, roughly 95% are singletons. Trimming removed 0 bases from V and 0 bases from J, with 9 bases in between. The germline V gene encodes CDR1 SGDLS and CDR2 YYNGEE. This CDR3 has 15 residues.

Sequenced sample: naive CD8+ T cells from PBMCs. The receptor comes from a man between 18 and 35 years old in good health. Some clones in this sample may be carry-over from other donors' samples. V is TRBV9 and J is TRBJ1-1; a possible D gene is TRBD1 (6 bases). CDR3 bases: TGTGCCAGCAGCGTAGTGACAGGTATGAACACTGAAGCTTTCTTT. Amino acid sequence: CASSVVTGMNTEAFF.